Following are 9 T cell receptor beta chains from one sample sequenced in a study of cytomegalovirus exposure and HLA in healthy donors. Researchers ran the PCR with 60 Vbeta and 13 Jbeta primers. The protocol was immunoSEQ multiplex PCR, while the TCRdb copy is restricted to in-frame clones and leaves out a portion. The repertoire includes approximately 140,000 clones, about four fifths of them detected once, and approximately 2.1% sits in the top ten. The sample taken for sequencing was PBMCs. The receptors come from a man aged 25 to 40 in good health and CMV-seronegative.

This chain links TRBV7-9 with TRBJ1-2, with D perhaps TRBD1 (5 bases). The CDR3 has 16 residues. Germline V lookup: CDR1 SEHNR, CDR2 FQNEAQ (reference sequence). Trimming removed 2 bases at V and 1 base at J, with 14 bases between. CDR3: CASSLYMGQVNYGYTF. The CDR3 DNA follows: TGTGCCAGCAGCTTATACATGGGGCAGGTTAACTATGGCTACACCTTC. Full variable domain (outside the CDR3, taken from reference TRBV7-9 and TRBJ1-2): DTGVSQNPRHKITKRGQNVTFRCDPISEHNRLYWYRQTLGQGPEFLTYFQNEAQLEKSRLLSDRFSAERPKGSFSTLEIQRTEQGDSAMYLCASSLYMGQVNYGYTFGSGTRLTVV.

The J gene is TRBJ2-3, the V gene TRBV2; 13 nucleotides match TRBD2. The CDR3 extends over 16 amino acids. The germline CDR1 and CDR2 sequences are SNHLY and FYNNEI. Trimming cost V 9 bases and J 2 bases; bases outside gene matches: 8. The CDR3 spells CARAGGLAGHTDTQYF. The DNA of the CDR3 is TGTGCCAGGGCTGGGGGACTAGCGGGGCACACAGATACGCAGTATTTT.

The rearrangement links TRBV28 to TRBJ1-5; maybe TRBD1 (5 bases). Trimming took off 5 bases at V and 4 bases at J, with 15 bases between the two ends. The CDR3 is 15 amino acids. Germline CDR1 and CDR2: MDHEN and SYDVKM. CDR3 residues: CASSPPLGGNQPQHF. DNA of the CDR3: TGTGCCAGCAGTCCCCCGTTGGGGGGTAATCAGCCCCAGCATTTT.

The rearrangement links TRBV6-6 to TRBJ2-3; D not certain. CDR1 is MNHNY, CDR2 SVGAGI, per germline (reference sequence). With 0 bases removed from V and 1 base from J, the gap between germline ends came to 11 bases. The CDR3 is 16 amino acids. CDR3: CASSYSPGSGTDTQYF. DNA of the CDR3: TGTGCCAGCAGTTACTCGCCCGGGTCCGGCACAGATACGCAGTATTTT.

V usage is TRBV6-5 and J usage is TRBJ1-1, with D maybe TRBD1 (6 bases). V was pared by 2 bases and J by 6 bases, with 19 bases between. This CDR3 spans 16 amino acids. The germline gives CDR1 MNHEY, CDR2 SVGAGI. CDR3 amino acids: CASSYDLYRDGSEAFF. In DNA, the CDR3 is TGTGCCAGCAGTTACGATCTTTACAGGGATGGGTCTGAAGCTTTCTTT.

This chain uses TRBV28 with TRBJ1-5; TRBD1 might be the D (6 bases). Germline values: CDR1 MDHEN, CDR2 SYDVKM. This CDR3 is built from 16 residues. V lost 5 bases, J lost 4 bases, and 18 bases lay in between. The CDR3 coding sequence is TGTGCCAGCAGTCCCGGGACATCGGGTCTAAATCAGCCCCAGCATTTT. It translates to CASSPGTSGLNQPQHF.

As DNA, the CDR3 is TGCGCCAGCACCCACCTCGAGGTGCCTCCGGGGACCCAGTACTTC. Amino acids: CASTHLEVPPGTQYF. V gene TRBV5-1 combines with J gene TRBJ2-5; the D is unclear. This CDR3 is built from 15 residues. Trimming removed 6 bases at V and 7 bases at J, with 22 bases between. Germline V gene data show CDR1 as SGHRS and CDR2 as YFSETQ.

The V and J genes are TRBV30 and TRBJ2-3, with D perhaps TRBD1 (7 bases). This CDR3 comprises 14 residues. Trimming pared 5 bases from V and 1 base from J, leaving 13 bases between. Germline CDR1 GTSNPN, CDR2 SVGIG (reference sequence). CDR3 sequence (DNA): TGTGCCTGGGACCAGGGGGGAGGCACAGATACGCAGTATTTT. It yields the protein CAWDQGGGTDTQYF. Full variable domain (rest looked up from reference TRBV30 and TRBJ2-3): SQTIHQWPATLVQPVGSPLSLECTVEGTSNPNLYWYRQAAGRGLQLLFYSVGIGQISSEVPQNLSASRPQDRQFILSSKKLLLSDSGFYLCAWDQGGGTDTQYFGPGTRLTVL.

This clone was detected a few times. The junction departs from the called germline gene at one end, perhaps through a read error. The chain recombines TRBV27 with TRBJ1-2, with 7 bases identical to TRBD1. CDR1 and CDR2 from the germline V gene are MNHEY and SMNVEV (reference sequence). CDR3 length: 17 amino acids. The CDR3 spells CASSLGVTGAVGWSYPF. CDR3 nucleotides: TGTGCCAGCAGTTTAGGAGTTACAGGGGCGGTTGGATGGAGCTACCCCTTC.